This is a list of T cell receptor beta chains from one sample in a study of blood T cell repertoires in COVID-19. Using immunoSEQ multiplex PCR, the repertoire was profiled, and TCRdb retains in-frame clones only, with some absent. Of over 30,000 clones listed, roughly 88% were seen once; the top ten hold around 5.2%. Sequenced: peripheral blood. These receptors were taken from a woman aged 70 to 79 with active COVID-19. CDR3s include the opening cysteine and the closing phenylalanine or tryptophan. D genes are given only for firm matches. Clone size, where shown, is once, few, many, or a class for clones that have expanded.

clone_size j_call d_call v_call cdr3_aa cdr3_nt
few TRBJ2-7 NA TRBV7-9 CASSQNRNYEQYF TGTGCCAGCAGCCAGAACAGAAACTACGAGCAGTACTTC
NA TRBJ2-3 TRBD2 TRBV5-4 CASRLAGGPGTQYF TGTGCCAGCAGACTAGCGGGGGGGCCGGGTACGCAGTATTTT
NA TRBJ2-1 TRBD2 TRBV9 CASSDPLAGAFYNEQFF TGTGCCAGCAGCGACCCCTTAGCGGGGGCCTTCTACAATGAGCAGTTCTTC
once TRBJ1-3 NA TRBV14 CASSQVLAGNTIYF TGTGCCAGCAGCCAAGTTCTGGCAGGAAACACCATATATTTT
NA TRBJ2-3 TRBD1 TRBV16 CASRRTGEDTQYF TGTGCCAGCAGACGGACAGGGGAAGATACGCAGTATTTT
NA TRBJ2-1 TRBD2 TRBV4-1 CASSQDPTSGLSSYNEQFF TGCGCCAGCAGCCAAGATCCGACTAGCGGGTTGAGCTCCTACAATGAGCAGTTCTTC
NA TRBJ2-1 TRBD2 TRBV27 CASSLLGGGISNEQFF TGTGCCAGCAGTTTATTGGGCGGGGGGATTTCCAATGAGCAGTTCTTC
NA TRBJ2-5 TRBD2 TRBV5-4 CASSLGGGAGETQYF TGTGCCAGCAGCTTGGGCGGGGGGGCAGGTGAGACCCAGTACTTC
NA TRBJ1-6 NA TRBV6-1 CASSESGVTDSPLHF TGTGCCAGCAGTGAATCGGGGGTCACCGATTCACCCCTCCACTTT
NA TRBJ2-5 TRBD2 TRBV9 CASSVRGGAEETQYF TGTGCCAGCAGCGTCCGCGGGGGGGCTGAGGAGACCCAGTACTTC
NA TRBJ1-4 TRBD1 TRBV19 CASSPSSGGNRKLFF TGTGCCAGTAGTCCCTCCTCAGGGGGCAACAGAAAACTGTTTTTT
once TRBJ2-2 NA TRBV7-3 CASGAGQTGELFF TGTGCCAGCGGTGCGGGGCAGACCGGGGAGCTGTTTTTT
NA TRBJ1-1 TRBD1 TRBV27 CASSRDRSGRAFF TGTGCCAGCAGTCGGGACAGGTCAGGGAGGGCTTTCTTT
NA TRBJ1-6 TRBD1 TRBV19 CASSMTGGGDYSPLHF TGTGCCAGTAGTATGACGGGAGGGGGCGATTATTCACCCCTCCACTTT
NA TRBJ2-6 NA TRBV29-1 CSARNFGANVLTF TGCAGCGCCAGAAATTTTGGGGCCAACGTCCTGACTTTC
NA TRBJ2-2 TRBD1 TRBV5-1 CASSWGQGTTGELFF TGCGCCAGCAGCTGGGGACAGGGGACCACCGGGGAGCTGTTTTTT
NA TRBJ1-5 NA TRBV20-1 CSALYDQPQHF TGCAGTGCACTTTACGATCAGCCCCAGCATTTT
NA TRBJ2-2 TRBD2 TRBV5-1 CASSPESGANTGELFF TGCGCCAGCAGCCCGGAAAGCGGGGCTAACACCGGGGAGCTGTTTTTT
NA TRBJ2-7 NA TRBV28 CASRAQGYEQYF TGTGCCAGCAGAGCCCAGGGGTACGAGCAGTACTTC
few TRBJ2-2 NA TRBV6-4 CASSASPGNGELFF TGTGCCAGCAGTGCCTCCCCGGGGAACGGGGAGCTGTTTTTT
once TRBJ2-3 NA TRBV3-1/TRBV3-2 CASSQKGGTGTDTQYF TGTGCCAGCAGCCAAAAGGGCGGGACCGGCACAGATACGCAGTATTTT
NA TRBJ2-1 NA TRBV2 CASTSATTGRGEQFF TGTGCCAGCACCTCAGCGACGACAGGGCGGGGTGAGCAGTTCTTC
NA TRBJ2-3 NA TRBV11-1 CASRQFTDTQYF TGTGCCAGCAGGCAGTTCACAGATACGCAGTATTTT
NA TRBJ2-7 TRBD1 TRBV3-1/TRBV3-2 CASSQDGTGVLHEQYF TGTGCCAGCAGCCAAGATGGGACAGGGGTTCTCCACGAGCAGTACTTC